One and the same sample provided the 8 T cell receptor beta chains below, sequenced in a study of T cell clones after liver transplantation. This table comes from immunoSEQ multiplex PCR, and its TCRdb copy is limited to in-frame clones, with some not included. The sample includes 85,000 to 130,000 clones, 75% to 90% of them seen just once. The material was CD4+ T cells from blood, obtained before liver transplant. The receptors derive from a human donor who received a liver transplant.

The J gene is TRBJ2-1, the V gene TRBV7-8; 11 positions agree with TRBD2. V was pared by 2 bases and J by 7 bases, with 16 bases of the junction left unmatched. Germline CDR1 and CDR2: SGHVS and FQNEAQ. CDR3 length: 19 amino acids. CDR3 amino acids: CASSLYPPTSGAPGNEQFF. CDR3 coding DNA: TGTGCCAGCAGCTTATATCCCCCGACTAGCGGGGCCCCCGGGAATGAGCAGTTCTTC. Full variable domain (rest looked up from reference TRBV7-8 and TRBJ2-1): GAGVSQSPRYKVAKRGQDVALRCDPISGHVSLFWYQQALGQGPEFLTYFQNEAQLDKSGLPSDRFFAERPEGSVSTLKIQRTQQEDSAVYLCASSLYPPTSGAPGNEQFFGPGTRLTVL.

The chain's CDR3 is CASKIVAGASYEQYF. In DNA form, the CDR3 reads TGTGCCAGCAAGATAGTAGCGGGGGCTTCCTACGAGCAGTACTTC. This chain joins TRBV27 and TRBJ2-7, with 9 bases that match TRBD2. CDR1 is MNHEY, CDR2 SMNVEV, per germline (reference sequence). V was pared by 7 bases and J by 1 base, with 8 bases of the junction left unmatched. The CDR3 sequence is 15 residues long.

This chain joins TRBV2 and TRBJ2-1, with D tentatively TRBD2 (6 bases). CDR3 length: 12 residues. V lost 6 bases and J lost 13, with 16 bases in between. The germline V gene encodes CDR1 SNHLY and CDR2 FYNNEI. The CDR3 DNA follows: TGTGCCAGCAGGCCGGGACTTGGATCCCAGTTCTTC. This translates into CASRPGLGSQFF.

DNA for the CDR3: TGTGCCAGCACCCCAGGGGGGTTGAACACTGAAGCTTTCTTT. Encoded protein: CASTPGGLNTEAFF. The chain combines TRBV9 with TRBJ1-1; 7 bases match TRBD1. The CDR3 has 14 residues. CDR1 is SGDLS and CDR2 is YYNGEE in the germline V gene. The V segment lost 6 bases and the J segment 0 bases; nucleotides outside the gene matches: 5.

The CDR3 here is CASRLQGAEETQYF. For the CDR3, the DNA is TGCGCCAGCAGACTACAGGGGGCGGAGGAGACCCAGTACTTC. The V gene is TRBV5-1, the J gene TRBJ2-5; the match to TRBD1 covers 9 bases. The germline V gene has CDR1 SGHRS and CDR2 YFSETQ. This CDR3 has 14 amino acids. J lost 5 bases, V lost 5 bases, and 7 bases had no gene match.

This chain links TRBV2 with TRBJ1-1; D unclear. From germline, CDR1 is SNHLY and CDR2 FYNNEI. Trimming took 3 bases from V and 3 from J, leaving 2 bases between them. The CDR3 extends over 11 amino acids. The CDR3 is CASSDYTEAFF. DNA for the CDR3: TGTGCCAGCAGTGACTACACTGAAGCTTTCTTT.

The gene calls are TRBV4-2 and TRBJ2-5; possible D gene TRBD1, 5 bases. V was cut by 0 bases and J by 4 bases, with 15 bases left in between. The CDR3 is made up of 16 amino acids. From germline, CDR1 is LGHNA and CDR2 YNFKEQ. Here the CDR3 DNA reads TGTGCCAGCAGCCAAGATAACGCAGCAACAGGAGAGACCCAGTACTTC. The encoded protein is CASSQDNAATGETQYF.

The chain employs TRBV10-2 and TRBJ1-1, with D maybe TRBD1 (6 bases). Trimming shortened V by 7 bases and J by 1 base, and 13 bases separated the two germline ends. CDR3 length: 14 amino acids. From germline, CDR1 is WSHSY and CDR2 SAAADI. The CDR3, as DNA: TGCGCCAGCAAAATCGGGGGCCGGAACACTGAAGCTTTCTTT. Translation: CASKIGGRNTEAFF.